Given below is one TCR beta chain in context. This entry belongs to a study of blood T cell repertoires in COVID-19. About the study: In each case, the material was cDNA or gDNA derived from T cells, B-cell-depleted T cells, or PBMCs.

Trimming left V 3 bases short and J 4 bases short, with 9 bases between. The CDR3 sequence is 13 residues long. The germline V gene has CDR1 MNHEY and CDR2 SMNVEV (reference sequence). In the authors' workflow: Amplification of reference gene primers provided the estimated nucleated cell counts. The data were produced by immunoSEQ multiplex PCR, yet TCRdb's version contains in-frame clones alone and is incomplete. V and J calls and clone size come straight from that table; D and trimming were deduced from the DNA. The sample includes 220,000 or so clones, around 84% seen only once; the top ten take 2.9%.

Sequencing input: peripheral blood. This sequence joins TRBV27 and TRBJ1-2; no definite D call. The receptor's source is a man between 45 and 60 years old who had recovered from COVID-19. DNA of the CDR3: TGTGCCAGCAGTTTCAATCGAGTCTATGGCTACACCTTC. Translating gives CASSFNRVYGYTF.